This T cell receptor (beta chain) comes out of a study of T cell responses to AZD1222 COVID-19 vaccine (dated by TCRdb to the early 2020s). With regard to the full study: AZD1222 recipients given second doses at about 4 weeks or at about 12 weeks were pooled, since spike-specific TCR depth and breadth were not found to differ between the two schedules. A total of just over 230 trial participants underwent TCR sequencing, of whom roughly 210 had received two doses of AZD1222 and some 25 had received two doses of the MenACWY control vaccine. Trial participants were enrolled into age subgroups of 18-55, 56-69 and 70-plus years, which contained approximately 150, 28 and 58 TCR-sequenced participants, respectively.

The CDR3 regions of human TCRbeta chains were subjected to immunosequencing. In the source study's methods: TCRs in the repertoires were compared against a reference library of SARS-CoV-2-specific TCRs that had been generated with the MIRA antigen-specificity platform. Breadth was defined as the fraction of unique TCRs that were SARS-CoV-2-associated, and depth was defined as the fraction of total T cells that were SARS-CoV-2-associated. Using the MIRA data, every spike-specific TCR was mapped to the spike region that the TCR reacted to and assigned to either a CD4 or a CD8 class. Log10-transformed breadth and depth values were compared by one-way ANOVA with Sidak's multiple comparisons tests. The table comes from immuneACCESS by way of TCRdb, which keeps in-frame sequences with V and J called. Part of the clones is missing from these tables; in studies checked, under half for an unresolved V gene and the rest for unknown reasons. V, J and clone size are those of that table, while D and trimming were read from the DNA. This sample gives approximately 150,000 clones in total; around 90% of them show up just once. The leading ten clones occupy 1.5% to 2% of the sample.

According to the study, the label for this sample's time point signals: baseline before first vaccination. Vaccinee samples came from UK trials COV001 and COV002, including a single-blind randomized controlled phase 2/3 trial of AZD1222 (ChAdOx1 nCoV-19) in healthy adults. For TCRbeta chain sequencing, PBMC samples were collected from trial participants at day 0 and at day 28 after the second dose. This clone has only one observation. The antigen this receptor binds is unknown. One base away there is no much larger clone; base qualities are not given. The study at large found these results: A significant rise in spike-specific TCR breadth and depth was observed after two AZD1222 doses relative to day 0 and relative to MenACWY recipients. Reportedly, almost half of the unique spike-specific TCRs recognized epitopes lying outside the regions that are mutated in the B.1.351 and B.1.1.7 variants. Because no day 14 peak-response samples were available, repertoires were characterized only after the peak T cell response. Conclusions about previously exposed vaccinees are limited because only five to seven AZD1222 recipients were SARS-CoV-2 seropositive at baseline. Most participants were white British and females outnumbered males, and the authors suggested that clonal diversity may have been underestimated. In the small 56-69-year group, the increase in depth fell short of significance, most likely because of low power. The vaccine-associated CD4 TCRs covered the entire spike protein, and the dominant responses fell in regions 160-218 and 743-854.

For CDR1 and CDR2, the germline V gene lists KGHDR and SFDVKD. From its cysteine to its phenylalanine, the CDR3 spans 12 amino acids. This entry keeps only the CDR3 DNA: 36 bases, framed from base 1. The V and J ends are trimmed by 2 bases and 6 bases, leaving 7 bases between them. This clonotype was sampled from an adult in good health. Recombination joined TRBV24-1 with TRBJ2-7, with no reliable assignment of the D segment. Sequencing used peripheral blood, obtained on day 0 of AZD1222 vaccination. In nucleotide form, the sequence is TGTGCCACCAGTGATTGGGTCGGCGAGCAGTACTTC. It translates as CATSDWVGEQYF.